This T cell receptor beta chain was retrieved from a study of blood T cell repertoires in COVID-19. Study-level background: T cells, B-cell-depleted T cells, or PBMCs supplied cDNA or gDNA.

The CDR3 covers 15 residues. The J segment lost 4 bases and the V segment lost 7 bases, leaving 12 bases of the junction unmatched. Germline V gene data show CDR1 as LNHDA and CDR2 as SQIVND (reference sequence). Profiled with immunoSEQ multiplex PCR; TCRdb holds only in-frame clones, not every one. The repertoire includes roughly 50,000 clones, approximately 91% of them detected once, and roughly 7% sits in the top ten. V usage is TRBV19 and J usage is TRBJ2-7, with 8 bases that match TRBD1. This receptor was obtained from a woman aged 60 to 75 with active or convalescent COVID-19. Sequenced material: peripheral blood. In nucleotides, the CDR3 is TGTGCCAGTAACCCCGGGACAGGATCCTCTTACGAGCAGTACTTC. This encodes CASNPGTGSSYEQYF.